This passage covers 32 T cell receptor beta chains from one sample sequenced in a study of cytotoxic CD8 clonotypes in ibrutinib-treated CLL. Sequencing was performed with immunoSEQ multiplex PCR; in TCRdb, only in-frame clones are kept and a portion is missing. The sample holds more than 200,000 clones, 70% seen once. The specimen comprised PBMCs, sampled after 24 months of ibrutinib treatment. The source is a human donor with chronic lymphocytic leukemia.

The CDR3 protein is CSVPQSSTSGPYNEQFF. The CDR3 nucleotides are TGCAGCGTCCCACAGTCCTCTACTAGCGGACCTTACAATGAGCAGTTCTTC. V and J are TRBV29-1 and TRBJ2-1, with 8 nucleotides matching TRBD2. Germline values: CDR1 SQVTM, CDR2 ANQGSEA. The V and J ends lost 6 bases and 4 bases, in that order; junction bases with no gene match: 17. The CDR3 loop spans 17 amino acids.

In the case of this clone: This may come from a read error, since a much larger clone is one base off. In DNA form, the CDR3 reads TGTGCCAGCAGTGTAAACACCGGGGAGCTGTTTTTT. Its protein is CASSVNTGELFF. V and J are TRBV6-5 and TRBJ2-2; the D is unclear. CDR1 MNHEY and CDR2 SVGAGI come from the germline V gene. The V end lost 5 bases, the J end lost 2 bases, and 3 bases lay between the germline ends. The CDR3 runs 12 residues.

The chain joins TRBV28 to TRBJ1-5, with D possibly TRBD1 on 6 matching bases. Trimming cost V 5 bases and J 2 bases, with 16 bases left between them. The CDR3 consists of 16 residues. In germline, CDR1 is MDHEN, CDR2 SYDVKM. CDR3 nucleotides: TGTGCCAGCAGTCGAGCCAGGGGAGGGGGCAATCAGCCCCAGCATTTT. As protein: CASSRARGGGNQPQHF. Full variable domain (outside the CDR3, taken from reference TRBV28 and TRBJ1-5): DVKVTQSSRYLVKRTGEKVFLECVQDMDHENMFWYRQDPGLGLRLIYFSYDVKMKEKGDIPEGYSVSREKKERFSLILESASTNQTSMYLCASSRARGGGNQPQHFGDGTRLSIL.

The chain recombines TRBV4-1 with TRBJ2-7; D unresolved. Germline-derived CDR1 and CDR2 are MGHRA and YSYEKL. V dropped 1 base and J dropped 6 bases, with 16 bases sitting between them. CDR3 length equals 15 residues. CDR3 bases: TGCGCCAGCAGCCAAGGTTTCTTGGAAACCCGCGAGCAGTACTTC. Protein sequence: CASSQGFLETREQYF.

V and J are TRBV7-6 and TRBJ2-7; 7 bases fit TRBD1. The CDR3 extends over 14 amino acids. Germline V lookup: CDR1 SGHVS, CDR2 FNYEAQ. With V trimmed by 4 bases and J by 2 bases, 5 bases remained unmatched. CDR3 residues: CASSSGQAAYEQYF. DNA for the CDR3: TGTGCCAGCAGCTCCGGACAGGCTGCCTACGAGCAGTACTTC.

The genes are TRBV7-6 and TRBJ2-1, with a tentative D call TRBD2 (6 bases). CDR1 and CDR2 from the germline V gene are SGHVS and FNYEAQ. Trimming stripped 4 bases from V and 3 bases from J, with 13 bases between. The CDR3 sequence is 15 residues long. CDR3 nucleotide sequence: TGTGCCAGCAGCTGGGACTCTAGGGACTACAATGAGCAGTTCTTC. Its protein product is CASSWDSRDYNEQFF.

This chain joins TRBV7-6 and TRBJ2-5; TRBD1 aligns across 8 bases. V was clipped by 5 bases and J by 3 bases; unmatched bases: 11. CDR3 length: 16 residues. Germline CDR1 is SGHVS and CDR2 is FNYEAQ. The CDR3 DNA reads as TGTGCCAGCAGCCAAGACTTAGGGACAGGTGAAGAGACCCAGTACTTC. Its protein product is CASSQDLGTGEETQYF.

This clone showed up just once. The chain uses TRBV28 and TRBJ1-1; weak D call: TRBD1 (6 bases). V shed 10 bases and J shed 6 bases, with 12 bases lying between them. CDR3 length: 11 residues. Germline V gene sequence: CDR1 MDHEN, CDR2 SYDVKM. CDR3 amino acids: CATRGFPEAFF. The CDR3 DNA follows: TGTGCCACCAGGGGTTTCCCTGAAGCTTTCTTT.

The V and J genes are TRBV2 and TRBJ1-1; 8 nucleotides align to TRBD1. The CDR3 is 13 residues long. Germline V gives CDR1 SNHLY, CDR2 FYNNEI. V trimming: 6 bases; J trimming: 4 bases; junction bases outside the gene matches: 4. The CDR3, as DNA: TGTGCCAGCAGAGGACAGGGAAGCACTGAAGCTTTCTTT. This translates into CASRGQGSTEAFF.

CDR3 sequence reads: CASSMVGQNNEQFF. The CDR3, as DNA: TGTGCCAGTAGTATGGTAGGGCAGAACAATGAGCAGTTCTTC. The chain links TRBV19 to TRBJ2-1, with unresolved D. The CDR3 loop spans 14 amino acids. V lost 3 bases to trimming and J lost 5 bases, with 11 bases between them. Germline assignment: CDR1 LNHDA and CDR2 SQIVND (reference sequence).

The CDR3 spells CASSLGDAGYEQYF. The DNA for the CDR3 is TGTGCCAGCAGTTTAGGGGACGCGGGCTACGAGCAGTACTTC. The V and J genes are TRBV28 and TRBJ2-7, with D possibly being TRBD1 or TRBD2 (5 bases each). CDR3 size: 14 residues. Germline CDR1 is MDHEN and CDR2 is SYDVKM. Trimming took off 2 bases at V and 3 bases at J, with 11 bases between the two ends.

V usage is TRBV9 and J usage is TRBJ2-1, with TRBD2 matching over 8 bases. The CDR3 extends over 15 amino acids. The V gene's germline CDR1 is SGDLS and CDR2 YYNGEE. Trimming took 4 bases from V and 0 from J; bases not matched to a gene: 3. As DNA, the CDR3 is TGTGCCAGCAGCTCCAGCGGGAGCTCCTACAATGAGCAGTTCTTC. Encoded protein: CASSSSGSSYNEQFF. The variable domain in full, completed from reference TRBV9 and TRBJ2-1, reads DSGVTQTPKHLITATGQRVTLRCSPRSGDLSVYWYQQSLDQGLQFLIQYYNGEERAKGNILERFSAQQFPDLHSELNLSSLELGDSALYFCASSSSGSSYNEQFFGPGTRLTVL.

CDR3 amino acids: CLGQEYGYTF. The CDR3 DNA is TGCCTGGGACAGGAATATGGCTACACCTTC. The chain combines TRBV20-1 with TRBJ1-2; 8 bases are a match to TRBD1. The CDR3 loop spans 10 amino acids. CDR1 and CDR2 from the germline V gene are DFQATT and SNEGSKA (reference sequence).

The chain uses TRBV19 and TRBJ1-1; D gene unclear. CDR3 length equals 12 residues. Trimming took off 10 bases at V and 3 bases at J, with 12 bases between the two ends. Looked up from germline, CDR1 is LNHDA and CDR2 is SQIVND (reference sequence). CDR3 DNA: TGTGCCACCGCCACGGGCTACACTGAAGCTTTCTTT. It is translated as CATATGYTEAFF.

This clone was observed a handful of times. The CDR3: CASSLAVSGSTDTQYF. The CDR3 DNA follows: TGCGCCAGCAGCTTGGCTGTTAGCGGGAGCACAGATACGCAGTATTTT. The chain joins TRBV5-1 to TRBJ2-3; TRBD2 matches at 7 bases. The CDR3 contains 16 residues. The V and J ends lost 0 bases and 0 bases, in that order; junction bases with no gene match: 4. The germline gives CDR1 SGHRS, CDR2 YFSETQ.

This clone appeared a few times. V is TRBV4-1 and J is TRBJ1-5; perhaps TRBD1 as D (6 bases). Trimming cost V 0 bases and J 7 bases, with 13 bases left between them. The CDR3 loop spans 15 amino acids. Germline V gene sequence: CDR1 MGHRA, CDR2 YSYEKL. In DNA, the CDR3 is TGCGCCAGCAGCCAAGACACACGGGGGGCGCAGCCCCAGCATTTT. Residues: CASSQDTRGAQPQHF.

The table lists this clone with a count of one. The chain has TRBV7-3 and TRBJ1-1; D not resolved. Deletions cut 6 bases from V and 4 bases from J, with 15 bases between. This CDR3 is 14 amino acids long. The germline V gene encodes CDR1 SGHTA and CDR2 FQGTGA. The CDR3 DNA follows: TGTGCCAGCAGTTTTAGCGCCTCGGGCACTGAAGCTTTCTTT. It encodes CASSFSASGTEAFF.

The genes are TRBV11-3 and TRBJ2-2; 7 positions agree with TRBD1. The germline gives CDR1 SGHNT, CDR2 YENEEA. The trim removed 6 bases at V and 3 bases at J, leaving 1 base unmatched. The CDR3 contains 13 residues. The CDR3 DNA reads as TGTGCCAGCAGGGGGACAGACACCGGGGAGCTGTTTTTT. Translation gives CASRGTDTGELFF.

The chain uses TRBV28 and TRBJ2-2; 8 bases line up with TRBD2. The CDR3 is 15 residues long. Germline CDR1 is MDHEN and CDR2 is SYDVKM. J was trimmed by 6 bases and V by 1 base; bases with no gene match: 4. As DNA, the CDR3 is TGTGCCAGCAGTTTATACGGGAGGGAATCCGGGGAGCTGTTTTTT. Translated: CASSLYGRESGELFF.

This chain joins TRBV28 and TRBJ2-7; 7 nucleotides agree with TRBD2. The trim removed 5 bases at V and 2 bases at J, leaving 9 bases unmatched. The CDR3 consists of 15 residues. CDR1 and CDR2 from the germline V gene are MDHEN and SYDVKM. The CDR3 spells CASSRSTSRTYEQYF. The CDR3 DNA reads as TGTGCCAGCAGTCGATCGACTAGCCGCACCTACGAGCAGTACTTC.

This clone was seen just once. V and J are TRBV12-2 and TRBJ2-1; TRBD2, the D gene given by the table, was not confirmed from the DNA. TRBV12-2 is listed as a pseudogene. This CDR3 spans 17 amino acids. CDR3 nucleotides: TGTGCAAGTCGCTTAGACATCCCTGGCGGGCGGGTGTGGGAGCAGTTCTTC. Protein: CASRLDIPGGRVWEQFF.

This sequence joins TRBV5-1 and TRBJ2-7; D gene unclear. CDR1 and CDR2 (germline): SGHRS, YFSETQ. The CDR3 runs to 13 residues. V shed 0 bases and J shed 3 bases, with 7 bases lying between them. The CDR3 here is CASSLASSYEQYF. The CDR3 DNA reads TGCGCCAGCAGCTTGGCAAGTAGCTACGAGCAGTACTTC.

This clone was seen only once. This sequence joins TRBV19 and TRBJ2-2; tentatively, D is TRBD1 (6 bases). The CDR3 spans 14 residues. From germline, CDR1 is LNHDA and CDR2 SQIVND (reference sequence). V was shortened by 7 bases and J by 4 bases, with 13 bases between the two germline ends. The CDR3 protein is CASTFDRSTGELFF. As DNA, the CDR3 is TGTGCCAGTACCTTCGACAGGTCCACCGGGGAGCTGTTTTTT.

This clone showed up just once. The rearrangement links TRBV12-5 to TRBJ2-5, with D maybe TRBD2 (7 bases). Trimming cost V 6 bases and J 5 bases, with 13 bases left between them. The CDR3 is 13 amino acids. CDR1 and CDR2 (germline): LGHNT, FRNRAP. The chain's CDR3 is CASGPGGRETQYF. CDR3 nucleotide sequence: TGTGCTAGTGGCCCCGGGGGGCGGGAGACCCAGTACTTC.

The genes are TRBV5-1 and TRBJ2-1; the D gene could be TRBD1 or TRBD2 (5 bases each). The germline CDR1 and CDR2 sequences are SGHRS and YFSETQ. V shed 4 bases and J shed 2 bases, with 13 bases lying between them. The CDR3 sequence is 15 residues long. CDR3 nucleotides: TGCGCCAGCAGCCTCGGGACGCTTACCTACAATGAGCAGTTCTTC. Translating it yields CASSLGTLTYNEQFF.

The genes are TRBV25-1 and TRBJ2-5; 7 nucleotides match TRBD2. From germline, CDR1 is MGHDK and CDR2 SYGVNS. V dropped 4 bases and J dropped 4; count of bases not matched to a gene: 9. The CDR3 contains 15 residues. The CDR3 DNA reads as TGTGCCAGCAGTGCCCCGGGGGGTCTCGGAGAGACCCAGTACTTC. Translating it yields CASSAPGGLGETQYF.

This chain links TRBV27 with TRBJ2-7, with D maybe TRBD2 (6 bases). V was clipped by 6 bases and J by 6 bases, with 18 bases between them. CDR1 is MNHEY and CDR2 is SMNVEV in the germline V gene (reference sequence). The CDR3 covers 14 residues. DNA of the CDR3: TGTGCCAGCAGACGACGCCTTCTAGCGACCGAGCAGTACTTC. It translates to CASRRRLLATEQYF.

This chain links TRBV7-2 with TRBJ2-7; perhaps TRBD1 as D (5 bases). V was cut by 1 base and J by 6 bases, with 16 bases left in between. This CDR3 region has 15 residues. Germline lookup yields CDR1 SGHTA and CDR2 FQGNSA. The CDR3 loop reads CASSLEGRGMAEQYF. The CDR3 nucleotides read TGTGCCAGCAGCTTAGAGGGTAGGGGAATGGCCGAGCAGTACTTC.

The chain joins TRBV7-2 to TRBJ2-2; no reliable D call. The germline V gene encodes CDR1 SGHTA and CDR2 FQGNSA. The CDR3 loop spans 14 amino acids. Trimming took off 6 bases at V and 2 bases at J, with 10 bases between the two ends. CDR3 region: CASSLQPNTGELFF. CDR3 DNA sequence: TGTGCCAGCAGTCTACAGCCCAACACCGGGGAGCTGTTTTTT.

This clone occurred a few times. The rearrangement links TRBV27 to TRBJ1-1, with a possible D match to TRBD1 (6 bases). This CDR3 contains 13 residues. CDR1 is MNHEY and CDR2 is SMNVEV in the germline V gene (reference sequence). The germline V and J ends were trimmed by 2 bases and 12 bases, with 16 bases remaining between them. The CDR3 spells CASSLGLGRGTFF. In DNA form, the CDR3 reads TGTGCCAGCAGTTTAGGGCTGGGCAGGGGTACTTTCTTT.

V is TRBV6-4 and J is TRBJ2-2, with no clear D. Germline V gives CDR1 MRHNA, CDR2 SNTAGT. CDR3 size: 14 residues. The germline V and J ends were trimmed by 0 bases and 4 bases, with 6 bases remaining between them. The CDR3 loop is CASSDSPGTGELFF. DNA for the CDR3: TGTGCCAGCAGTGACTCGCCGGGCACCGGGGAGCTGTTTTTT.

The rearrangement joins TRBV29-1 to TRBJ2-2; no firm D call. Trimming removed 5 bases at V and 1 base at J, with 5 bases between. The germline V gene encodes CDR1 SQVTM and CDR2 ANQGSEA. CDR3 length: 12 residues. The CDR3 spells CSVLRNTGELFF. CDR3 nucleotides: TGCAGCGTTCTCAGGAACACCGGGGAGCTGTTTTTT.